This T cell receptor beta chain comes out of a study of blood T cells in healthy people across ages. Points from the study as a whole: PBMCs left unsorted prevented a conclusive naive versus antigen-experienced comparison.

Worth noting for this clonotype: What it binds is not known.

Per individual sample, total RNA of at least 5.5 micrograms was extracted. With 1 base removed from V and 3 bases from J, the gap between germline ends came to 9 bases. CDR3 length: 14 residues. Germline values: CDR1 LNHNV, CDR2 YYDKDF (reference sequence). The authors ran a second PCR of roughly 6 to 12 cycles using a sample-barcoded 5' primer and a J-beta primer mix. The template-switch adaptor, which had 12 random nucleotides, put a tag on each cDNA molecule. TCRdb re-analysed the 5' RACE reads in MiXCR, keeping a single row per CDR3 protein. The data hold roughly 1,300,000 distinct CDR3 sequences, with 59% observed a single time.

The chain has TRBV15 and TRBJ2-5, with TRBD2 as a possible D gene (6 bases). The sequenced sample was blood. This TCR was sampled from a man between 18 and 35 years old in good health. For the CDR3, the DNA is TGTGCCACCAGCAGAGCGGGAGACAAAGAGACCCAGTACTTC. This encodes CATSRAGDKETQYF.